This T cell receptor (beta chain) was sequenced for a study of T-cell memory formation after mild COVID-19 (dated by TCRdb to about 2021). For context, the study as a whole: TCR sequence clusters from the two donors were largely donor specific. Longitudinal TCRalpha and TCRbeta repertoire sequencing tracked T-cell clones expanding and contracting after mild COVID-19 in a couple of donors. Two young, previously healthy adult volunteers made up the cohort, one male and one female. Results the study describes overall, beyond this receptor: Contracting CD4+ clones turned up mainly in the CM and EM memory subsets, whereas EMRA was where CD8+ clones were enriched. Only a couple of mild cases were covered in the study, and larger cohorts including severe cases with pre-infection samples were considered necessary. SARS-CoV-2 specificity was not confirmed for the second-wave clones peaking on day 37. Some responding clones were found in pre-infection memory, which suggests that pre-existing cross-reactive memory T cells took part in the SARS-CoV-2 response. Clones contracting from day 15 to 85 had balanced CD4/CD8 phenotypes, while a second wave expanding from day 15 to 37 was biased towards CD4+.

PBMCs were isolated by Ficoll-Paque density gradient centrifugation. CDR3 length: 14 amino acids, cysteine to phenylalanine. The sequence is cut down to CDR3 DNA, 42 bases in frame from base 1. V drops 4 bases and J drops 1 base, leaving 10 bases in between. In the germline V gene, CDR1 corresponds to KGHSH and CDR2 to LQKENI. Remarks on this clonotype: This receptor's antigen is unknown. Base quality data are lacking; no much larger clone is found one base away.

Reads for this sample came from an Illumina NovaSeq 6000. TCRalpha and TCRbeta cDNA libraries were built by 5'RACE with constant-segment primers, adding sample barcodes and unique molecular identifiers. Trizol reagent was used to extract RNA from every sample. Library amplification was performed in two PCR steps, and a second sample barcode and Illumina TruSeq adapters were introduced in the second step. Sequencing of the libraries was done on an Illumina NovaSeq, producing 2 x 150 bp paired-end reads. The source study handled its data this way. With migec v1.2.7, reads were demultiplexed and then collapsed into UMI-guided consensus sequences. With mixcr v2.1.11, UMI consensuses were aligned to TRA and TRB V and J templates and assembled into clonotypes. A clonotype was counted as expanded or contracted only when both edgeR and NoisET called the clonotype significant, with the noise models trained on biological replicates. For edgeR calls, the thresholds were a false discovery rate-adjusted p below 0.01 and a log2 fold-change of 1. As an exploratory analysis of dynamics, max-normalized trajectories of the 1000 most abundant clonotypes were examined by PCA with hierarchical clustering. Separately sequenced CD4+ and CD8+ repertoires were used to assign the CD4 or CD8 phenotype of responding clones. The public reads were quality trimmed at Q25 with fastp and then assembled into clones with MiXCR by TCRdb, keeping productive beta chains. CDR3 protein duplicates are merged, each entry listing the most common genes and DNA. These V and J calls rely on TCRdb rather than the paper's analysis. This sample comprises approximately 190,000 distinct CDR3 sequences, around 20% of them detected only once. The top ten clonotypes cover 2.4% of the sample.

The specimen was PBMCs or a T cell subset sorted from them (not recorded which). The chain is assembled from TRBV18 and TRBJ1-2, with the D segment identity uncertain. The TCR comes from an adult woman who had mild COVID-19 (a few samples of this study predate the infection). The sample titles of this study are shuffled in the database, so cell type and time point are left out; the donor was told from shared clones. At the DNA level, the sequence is TGTGCCAGCTCACTAGAGGACCTTAACTATGGCTACACCTTC. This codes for CASSLEDLNYGYTF. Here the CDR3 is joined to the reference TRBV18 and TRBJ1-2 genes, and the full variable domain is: NAGVMQNPRHLVRRRGQEARLRCSPMKGHSHVYWYRQLPEEGLKFMVYLQKENIIDESGMPKERFSAEFPKEGPSILRIQQVVRGDSAAYFCASSLEDLNYGYTFGSGTRLTVV.